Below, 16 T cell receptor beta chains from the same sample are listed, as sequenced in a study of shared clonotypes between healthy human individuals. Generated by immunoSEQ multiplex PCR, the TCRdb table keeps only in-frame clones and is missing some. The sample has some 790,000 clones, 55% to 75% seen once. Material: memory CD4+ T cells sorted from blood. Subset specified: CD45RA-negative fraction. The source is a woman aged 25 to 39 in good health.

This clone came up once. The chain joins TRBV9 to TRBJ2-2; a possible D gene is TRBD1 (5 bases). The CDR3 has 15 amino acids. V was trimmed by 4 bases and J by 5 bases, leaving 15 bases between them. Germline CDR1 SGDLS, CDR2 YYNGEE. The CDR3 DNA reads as TGTGCCAGCAGCCCCGGCAGGGTTGCGACCGGGGAGCTGTTTTTT. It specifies CASSPGRVATGELFF. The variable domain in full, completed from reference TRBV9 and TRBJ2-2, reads DSGVTQTPKHLITATGQRVTLRCSPRSGDLSVYWYQQSLDQGLQFLIQYYNGEERAKGNILERFSAQQFPDLHSELNLSSLELGDSALYFCASSPGRVATGELFFGEGSRLTVL.

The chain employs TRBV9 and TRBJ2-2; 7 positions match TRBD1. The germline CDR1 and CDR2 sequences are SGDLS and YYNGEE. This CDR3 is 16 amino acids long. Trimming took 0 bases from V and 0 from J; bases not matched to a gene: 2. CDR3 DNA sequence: TGTGCCAGCAGCGTAGGACAGGGTCCGAACACCGGGGAGCTGTTTTTT. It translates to CASSVGQGPNTGELFF.

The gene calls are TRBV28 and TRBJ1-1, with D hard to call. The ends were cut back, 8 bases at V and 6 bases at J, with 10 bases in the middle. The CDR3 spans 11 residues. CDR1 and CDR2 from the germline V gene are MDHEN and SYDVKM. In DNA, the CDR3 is TGTGCCAGCTCGGGATACTCTGAAGCTTTCTTT. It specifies CASSGYSEAFF.

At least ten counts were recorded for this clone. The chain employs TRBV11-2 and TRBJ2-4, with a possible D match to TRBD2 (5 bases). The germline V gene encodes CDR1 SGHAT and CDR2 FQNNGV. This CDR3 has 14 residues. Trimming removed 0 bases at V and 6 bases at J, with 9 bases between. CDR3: CASSLERVVNIQYF. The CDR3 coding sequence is TGTGCCAGCAGCTTAGAGCGGGTGGTAAACATTCAGTACTTC.

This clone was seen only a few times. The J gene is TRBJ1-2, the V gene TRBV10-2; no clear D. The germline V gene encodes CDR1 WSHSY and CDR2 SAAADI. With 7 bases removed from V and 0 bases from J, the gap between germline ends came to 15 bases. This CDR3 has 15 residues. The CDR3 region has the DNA TGCGCCAGCATCCCAGATCTGGGGTCTAACTATGGCTACACCTTC. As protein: CASIPDLGSNYGYTF.

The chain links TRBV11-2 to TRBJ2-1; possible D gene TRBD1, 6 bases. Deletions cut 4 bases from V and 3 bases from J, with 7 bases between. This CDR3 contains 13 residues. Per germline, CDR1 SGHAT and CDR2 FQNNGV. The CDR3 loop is CASSWDNYNEQFF. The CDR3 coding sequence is TGTGCCAGCAGCTGGGACAACTACAATGAGCAGTTCTTC.

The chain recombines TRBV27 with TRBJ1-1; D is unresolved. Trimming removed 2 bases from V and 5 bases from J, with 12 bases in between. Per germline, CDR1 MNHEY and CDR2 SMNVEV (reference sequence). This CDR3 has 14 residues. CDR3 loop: CASSLRREWTEAFF. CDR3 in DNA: TGTGCCAGCAGTTTACGGAGGGAGTGGACTGAAGCTTTCTTT.

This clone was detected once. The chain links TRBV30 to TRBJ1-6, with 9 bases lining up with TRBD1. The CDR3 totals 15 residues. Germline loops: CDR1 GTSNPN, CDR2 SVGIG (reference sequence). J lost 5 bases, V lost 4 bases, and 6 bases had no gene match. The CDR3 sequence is CAWNVGTGNNSPLHF. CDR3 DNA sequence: TGTGCCTGGAATGTGGGGACAGGGAATAATTCACCCCTCCACTTT. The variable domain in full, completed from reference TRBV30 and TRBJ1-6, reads SQTIHQWPATLVQPVGSPLSLECTVEGTSNPNLYWYRQAAGRGLQLLFYSVGIGQISSEVPQNLSASRPQDRQFILSSKKLLLSDSGFYLCAWNVGTGNNSPLHFGNGTRLTVT.

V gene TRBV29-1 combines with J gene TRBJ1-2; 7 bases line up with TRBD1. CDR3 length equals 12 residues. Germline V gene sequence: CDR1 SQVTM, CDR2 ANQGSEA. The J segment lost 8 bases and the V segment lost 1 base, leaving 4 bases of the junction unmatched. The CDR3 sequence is CSVEVGGGGYTF. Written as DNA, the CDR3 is TGCAGCGTTGAAGTAGGGGGCGGAGGCTACACCTTC.

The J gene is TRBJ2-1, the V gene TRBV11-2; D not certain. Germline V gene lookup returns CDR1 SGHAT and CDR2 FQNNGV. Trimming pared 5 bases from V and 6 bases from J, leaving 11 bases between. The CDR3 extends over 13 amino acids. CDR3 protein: CASSPSTVNEQFF. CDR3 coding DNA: TGTGCCAGCAGCCCTTCGACGGTCAATGAGCAGTTCTTC.

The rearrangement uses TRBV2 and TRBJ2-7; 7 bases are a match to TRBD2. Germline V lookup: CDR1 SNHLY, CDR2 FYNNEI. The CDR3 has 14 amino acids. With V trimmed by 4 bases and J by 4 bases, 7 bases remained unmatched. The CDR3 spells CASSGTRGPYEQYF. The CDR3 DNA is TGTGCCAGCAGTGGGACTAGAGGTCCGTACGAGCAGTACTTC.

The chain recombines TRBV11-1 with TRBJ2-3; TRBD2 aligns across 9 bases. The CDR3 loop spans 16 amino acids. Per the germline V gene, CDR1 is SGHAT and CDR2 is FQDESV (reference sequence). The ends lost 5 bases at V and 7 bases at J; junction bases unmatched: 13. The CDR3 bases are TGTGCCAGCAGCGTTGGGTCTAGCGGGAAATCAAATACGCAGTATTTT. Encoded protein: CASSVGSSGKSNTQYF.

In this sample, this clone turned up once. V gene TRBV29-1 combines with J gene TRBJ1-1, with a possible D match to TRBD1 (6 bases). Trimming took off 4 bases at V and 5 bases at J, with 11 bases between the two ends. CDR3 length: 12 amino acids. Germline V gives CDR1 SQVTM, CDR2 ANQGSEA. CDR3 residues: CSVVEGGTEAFF. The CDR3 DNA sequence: TGCAGCGTTGTTGAAGGGGGGACTGAAGCTTTCTTT.

The CDR3: CAWTPGTTAFF. The CDR3 coding sequence is TGTGCCTGGACCCCCGGGACGACAGCTTTCTTT. V and J are TRBV30 and TRBJ1-1; tentatively, D is TRBD1 (5 bases). Per germline, CDR1 GTSNPN and CDR2 SVGIG (reference sequence). With 4 bases removed from V and 10 bases from J, the gap between germline ends came to 13 bases. The CDR3 length is 11 residues.

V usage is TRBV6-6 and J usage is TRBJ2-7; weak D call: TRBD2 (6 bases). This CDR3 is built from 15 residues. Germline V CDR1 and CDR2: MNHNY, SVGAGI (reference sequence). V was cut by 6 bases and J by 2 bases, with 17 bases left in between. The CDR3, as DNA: TGTGCCAGCAGGAAGGAGGGACTTCTCACCTACGAGCAGTACTTC. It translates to CASRKEGLLTYEQYF.

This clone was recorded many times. This CDR3 reads CASRSWAGGSYNEQFF. DNA of the CDR3: TGTGCCAGCAGATCTTGGGCGGGAGGCTCCTACAATGAGCAGTTCTTC. The chain carries TRBV5-6 and TRBJ2-1; 8 bases align to TRBD2. Germline CDR1 SGHDT, CDR2 YYEEEE. V dropped 5 bases and J dropped 0; count of bases not matched to a gene: 7. The CDR3 runs 16 residues.